Here is one T cell receptor (beta chain) with its context. Patients from Seattle were sampled longitudinally, starting during active infection. The data belong to a study of blood T cell repertoires in COVID-19. Whole-study context: Italy, Spain and the United States were the sources of the convalescent and acute COVID-19 samples. PBMCs, B-cell-depleted T cells, or T cells were the source of the cDNA or gDNA that made up the material.

The V gene's germline CDR1 is LGHDT and CDR2 YNNKEL (reference sequence). The CDR3 is 16 amino acids. Trimming removed 5 bases at V and 8 bases at J, with 24 bases between. Original handling: For nucleated cells, counts were estimated from reference gene primer amplification. Measured with immunoSEQ multiplex PCR; TCRdb has only the in-frame clones, and not every one. V and J calls and clone size are given by that table; D and trimming were obtained from the DNA. The table records 200,000 or so clones, roughly nine tenths of them present only once. This receptor was obtained from a man in his sixties with COVID-19, enrolled during active disease. This chain joins TRBV3-1 (or the pseudogene TRBV3-2) and TRBJ1-2; tentatively, D is TRBD1 (5 bases). The sample consisted of peripheral blood. The CDR3 region has the DNA TGTGCCAGCAGCTCGCGTGGGGGGATCGGGTCGTCAGGCTACACCTTC. Its translation is CASSSRGGIGSSGYTF.